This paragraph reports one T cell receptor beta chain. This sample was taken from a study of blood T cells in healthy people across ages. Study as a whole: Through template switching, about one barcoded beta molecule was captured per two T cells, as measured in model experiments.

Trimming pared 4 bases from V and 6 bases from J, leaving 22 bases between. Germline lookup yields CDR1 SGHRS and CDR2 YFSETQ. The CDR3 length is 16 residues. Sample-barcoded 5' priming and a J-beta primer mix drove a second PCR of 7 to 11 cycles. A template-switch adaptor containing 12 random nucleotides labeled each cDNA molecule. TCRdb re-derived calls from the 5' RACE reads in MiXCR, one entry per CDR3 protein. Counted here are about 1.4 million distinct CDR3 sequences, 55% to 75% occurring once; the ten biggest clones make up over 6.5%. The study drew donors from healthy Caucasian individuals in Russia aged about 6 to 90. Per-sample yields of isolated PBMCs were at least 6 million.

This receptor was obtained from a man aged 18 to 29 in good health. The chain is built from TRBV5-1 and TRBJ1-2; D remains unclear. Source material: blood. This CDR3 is CASSTYGVGTANGYTF. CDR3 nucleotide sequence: TGCGCCAGCAGCACCTATGGGGTTGGAACGGCAAATGGCTACACCTTC.